This T cell receptor beta chain was found in a study of T cell changes during pregnancy in multiple sclerosis. Sequenced by immunoSEQ multiplex PCR; TCRdb stores in-frame clones only, minus some. The repertoire has some 60,000 clones, more than 75% of them found once; the top ten carry approximately 5.3%. Trimming stripped 6 bases from V and 9 bases from J, with 13 bases between. CDR1 is SGHRS, CDR2 YFSETQ, per germline. The CDR3 consists of 12 residues. This receptor was identified in a human donor whose cells served as feeder cells for cultures in a pregnancy study. The chain has TRBV5-1 and TRBJ2-1; either TRBD1 or TRBD2 may supply D (6 bases each). The sequenced material came from peripheral blood from another person, used as feeder cells. CDR3 in DNA: TGCGCCAGCACCCTGGGGGGCAGTGAGCAGTTCTTC. Protein product: CASTLGGSEQFF.